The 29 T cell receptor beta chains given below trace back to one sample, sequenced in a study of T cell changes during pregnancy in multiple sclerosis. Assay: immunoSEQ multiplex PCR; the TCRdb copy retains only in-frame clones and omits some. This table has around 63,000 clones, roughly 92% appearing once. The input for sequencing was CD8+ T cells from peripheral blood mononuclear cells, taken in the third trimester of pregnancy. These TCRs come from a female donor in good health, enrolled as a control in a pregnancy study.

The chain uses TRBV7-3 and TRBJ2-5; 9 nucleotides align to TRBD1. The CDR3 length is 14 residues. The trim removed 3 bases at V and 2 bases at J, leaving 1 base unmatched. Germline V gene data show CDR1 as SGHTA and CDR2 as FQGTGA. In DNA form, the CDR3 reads TGTGCCAGCAGCTTGACAGGGGGACAAGAGACCCAGTACTTC. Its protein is CASSLTGGQETQYF.

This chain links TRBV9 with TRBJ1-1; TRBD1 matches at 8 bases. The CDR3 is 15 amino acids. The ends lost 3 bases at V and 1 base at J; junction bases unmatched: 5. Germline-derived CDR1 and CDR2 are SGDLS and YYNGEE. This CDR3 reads CASSGYGQGNTEAFF. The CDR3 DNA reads TGTGCCAGCAGCGGGTATGGACAGGGGAACACTGAAGCTTTCTTT.

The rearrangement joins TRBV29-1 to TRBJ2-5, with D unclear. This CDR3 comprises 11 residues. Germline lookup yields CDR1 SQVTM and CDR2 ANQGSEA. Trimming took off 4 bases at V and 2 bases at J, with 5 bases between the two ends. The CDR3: CSVAVQETQYF. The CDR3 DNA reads TGCAGCGTTGCCGTTCAAGAGACCCAGTACTTC.

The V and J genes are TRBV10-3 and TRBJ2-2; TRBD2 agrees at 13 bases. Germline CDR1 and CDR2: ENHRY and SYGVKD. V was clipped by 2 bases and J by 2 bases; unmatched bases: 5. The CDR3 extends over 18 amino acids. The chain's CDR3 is CAISERGLAGPNTGELFF. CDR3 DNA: TGTGCCATCAGTGAGCGGGGACTAGCGGGGCCAAACACCGGGGAGCTGTTTTTT.

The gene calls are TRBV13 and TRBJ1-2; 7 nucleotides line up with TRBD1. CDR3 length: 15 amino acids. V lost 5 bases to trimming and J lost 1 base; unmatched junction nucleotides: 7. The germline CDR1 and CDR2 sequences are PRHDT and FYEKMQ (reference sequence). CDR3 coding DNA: TGTGCCAGCAGCCTAAGGGACAGAGATAACTATGGCTACACCTTC. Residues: CASSLRDRDNYGYTF.

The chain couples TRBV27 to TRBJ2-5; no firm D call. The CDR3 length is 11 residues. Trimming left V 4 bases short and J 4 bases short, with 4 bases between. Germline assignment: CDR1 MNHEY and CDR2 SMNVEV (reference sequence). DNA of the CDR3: TGTGCCAGCAGTTACTTAGAGACCCAGTACTTC. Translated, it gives CASSYLETQYF.

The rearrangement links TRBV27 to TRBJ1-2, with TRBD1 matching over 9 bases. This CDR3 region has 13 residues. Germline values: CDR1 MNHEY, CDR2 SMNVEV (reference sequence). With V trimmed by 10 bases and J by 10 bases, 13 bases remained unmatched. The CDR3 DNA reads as TGTGCCACCCGAGGGACAGGGTTATCAGACTACACCTTC. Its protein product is CATRGTGLSDYTF.

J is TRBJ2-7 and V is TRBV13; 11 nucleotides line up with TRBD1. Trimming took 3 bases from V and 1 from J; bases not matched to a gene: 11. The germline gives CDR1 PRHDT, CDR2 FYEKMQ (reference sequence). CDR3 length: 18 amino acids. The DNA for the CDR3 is TGTGCCAGCAGCTTGGGGCCTTTGGGGACAGGGGGTTCCTACGAGCAGTACTTC. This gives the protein CASSLGPLGTGGSYEQYF.

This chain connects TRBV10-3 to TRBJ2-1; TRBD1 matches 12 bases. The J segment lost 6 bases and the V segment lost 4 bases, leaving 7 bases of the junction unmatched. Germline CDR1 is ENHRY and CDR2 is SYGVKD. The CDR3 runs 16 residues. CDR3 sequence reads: CAISGLPGQGANEQFF. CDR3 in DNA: TGTGCCATCAGTGGCCTACCGGGACAGGGGGCCAATGAGCAGTTCTTC.

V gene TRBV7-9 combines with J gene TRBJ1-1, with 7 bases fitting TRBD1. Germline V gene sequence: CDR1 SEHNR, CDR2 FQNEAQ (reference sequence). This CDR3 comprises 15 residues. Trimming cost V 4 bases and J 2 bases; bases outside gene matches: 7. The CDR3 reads CASSWTGYTNTEAFF. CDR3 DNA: TGTGCCAGCAGCTGGACAGGCTACACAAACACTGAAGCTTTCTTT. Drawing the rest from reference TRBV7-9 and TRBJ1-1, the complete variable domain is DTGVSQNPRHKITKRGQNVTFRCDPISEHNRLYWYRQTLGQGPEFLTYFQNEAQLEKSRLLSDRFSAERPKGSFSTLEIQRTEQGDSAMYLCASSWTGYTNTEAFFGQGTRLTVV.

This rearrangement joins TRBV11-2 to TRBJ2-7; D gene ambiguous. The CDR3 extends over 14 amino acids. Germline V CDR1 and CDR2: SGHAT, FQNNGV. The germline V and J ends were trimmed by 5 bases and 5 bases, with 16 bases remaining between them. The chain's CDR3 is CASSPQPWAHEQYF. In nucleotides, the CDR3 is TGTGCCAGCAGCCCTCAGCCTTGGGCTCACGAGCAGTACTTC.

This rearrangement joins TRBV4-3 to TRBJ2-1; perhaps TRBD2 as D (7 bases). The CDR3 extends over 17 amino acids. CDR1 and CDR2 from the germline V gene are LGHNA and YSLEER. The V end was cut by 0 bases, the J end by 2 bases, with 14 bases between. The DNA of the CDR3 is TGCGCCAGCAGCCAAGATCGGAAAGGGGGGGCCTACAATGAGCAGTTCTTC. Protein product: CASSQDRKGGAYNEQFF.

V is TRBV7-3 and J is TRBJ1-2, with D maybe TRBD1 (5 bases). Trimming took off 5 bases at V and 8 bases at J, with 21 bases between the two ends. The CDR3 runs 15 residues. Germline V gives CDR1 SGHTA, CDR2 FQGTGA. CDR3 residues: CASSATGIPGEGYTF. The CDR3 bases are TGTGCCAGCAGCGCCACCGGGATCCCGGGGGAGGGCTACACCTTC.

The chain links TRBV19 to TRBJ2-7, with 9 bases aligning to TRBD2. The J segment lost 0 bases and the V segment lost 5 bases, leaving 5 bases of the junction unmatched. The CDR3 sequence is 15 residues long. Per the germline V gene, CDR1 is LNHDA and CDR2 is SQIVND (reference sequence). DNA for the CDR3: TGTGCCAGTAGTTATGGCGGGGGGGCCTCCTACGAGCAGTACTTC. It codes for CASSYGGGASYEQYF.

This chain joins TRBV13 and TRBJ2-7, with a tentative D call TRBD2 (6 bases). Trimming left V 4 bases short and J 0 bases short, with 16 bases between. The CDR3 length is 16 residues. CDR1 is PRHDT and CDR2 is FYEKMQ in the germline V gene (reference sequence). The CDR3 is CASSYSGTGGSYEQYF. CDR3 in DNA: TGTGCCAGCAGCTACTCCGGGACTGGGGGCTCCTACGAGCAGTACTTC.

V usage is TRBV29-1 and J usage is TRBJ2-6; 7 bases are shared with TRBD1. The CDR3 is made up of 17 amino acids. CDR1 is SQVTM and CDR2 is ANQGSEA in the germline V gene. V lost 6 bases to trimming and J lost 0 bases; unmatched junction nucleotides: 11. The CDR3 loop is CSVDSGTVSSGANVLTF. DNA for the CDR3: TGCAGCGTAGATTCCGGGACAGTGAGCTCTGGGGCCAACGTCCTGACTTTC.

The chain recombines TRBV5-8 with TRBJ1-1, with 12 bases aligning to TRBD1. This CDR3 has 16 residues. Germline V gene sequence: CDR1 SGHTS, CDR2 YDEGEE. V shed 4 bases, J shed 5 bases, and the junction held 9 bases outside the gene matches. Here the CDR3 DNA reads TGTGCCAGCAGCCGCACGTGGGACAGGGGGCGAACTGAAGCTTTCTTT. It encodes CASSRTWDRGRTEAFF. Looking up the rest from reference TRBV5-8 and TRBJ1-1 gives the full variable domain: EAGVTQSPTHLIKTRGQQATLRCSPISGHTSVYWYQQALGLGLQFLLWYDEGEERNRGNFPPRFSGRQFPNYSSELNVNALELEDSALYLCASSRTWDRGRTEAFFGQGTRLTVV.

CDR3 in DNA: TGTGCCAGCAGCTTAGATCGGGGACTAGGGGGCACAGATACGCAGTATTTT. This encodes CASSLDRGLGGTDTQYF. The J gene is TRBJ2-3, the V gene TRBV7-9; 8 bases fit TRBD2. There are 17 residues in the CDR3. Germline CDR1 and CDR2: SEHNR and FQNEAQ (reference sequence). Trimming removed 1 base from V and 1 base from J; junction bases left unmatched: 7.

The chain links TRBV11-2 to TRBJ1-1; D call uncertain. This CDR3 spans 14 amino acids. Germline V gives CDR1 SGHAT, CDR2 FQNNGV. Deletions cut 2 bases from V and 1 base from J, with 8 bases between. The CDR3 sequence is CASSLRHRNTEAFF. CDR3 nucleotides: TGTGCCAGCAGCTTAAGACATAGGAACACTGAAGCTTTCTTT.

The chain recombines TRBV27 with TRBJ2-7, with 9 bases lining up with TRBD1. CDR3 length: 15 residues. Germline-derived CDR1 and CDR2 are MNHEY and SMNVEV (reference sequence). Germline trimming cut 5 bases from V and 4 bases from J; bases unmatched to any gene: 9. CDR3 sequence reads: CASSRQGVVGYEQYF. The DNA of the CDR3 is TGTGCCAGCAGTAGACAGGGGGTTGTAGGTTACGAGCAGTACTTC.

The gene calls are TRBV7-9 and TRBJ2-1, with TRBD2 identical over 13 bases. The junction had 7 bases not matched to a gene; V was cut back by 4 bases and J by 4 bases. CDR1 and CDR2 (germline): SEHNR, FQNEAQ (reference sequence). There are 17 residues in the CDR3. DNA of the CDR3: TGTGCCAGCAGCTCGACCGGGACTAGCGGGGAATACAATGAGCAGTTCTTC. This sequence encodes CASSSTGTSGEYNEQFF.

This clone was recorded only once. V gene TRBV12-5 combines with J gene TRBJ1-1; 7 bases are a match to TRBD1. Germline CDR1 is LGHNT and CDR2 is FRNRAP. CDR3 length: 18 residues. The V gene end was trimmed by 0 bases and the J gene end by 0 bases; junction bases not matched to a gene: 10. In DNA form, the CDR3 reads TGTGCTAGTGGTTTGGTGTTAGGGACAGACTCTATGAACACTGAAGCTTTCTTT. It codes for CASGLVLGTDSMNTEAFF.

The CDR3 loop reads CASSPTRDLLYEQYF. The DNA for the CDR3 is TGTGCCAGCAGCCCGACCCGGGACTTACTTTACGAGCAGTACTTC. This chain joins TRBV13 and TRBJ2-7; perhaps TRBD2 as D (6 bases). V was cut by 5 bases and J by 4 bases, with 18 bases left in between. The CDR3 extends over 15 amino acids. CDR1 is PRHDT and CDR2 is FYEKMQ in the germline V gene (reference sequence).

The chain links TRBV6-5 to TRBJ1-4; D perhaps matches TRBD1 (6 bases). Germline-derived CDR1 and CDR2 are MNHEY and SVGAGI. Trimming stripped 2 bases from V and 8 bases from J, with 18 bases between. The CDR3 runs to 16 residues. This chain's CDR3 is CASSYLFRTEGEKLFF. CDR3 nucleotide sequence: TGTGCCAGCAGTTACCTCTTCAGGACAGAAGGAGAAAAACTGTTTTTT.

The CDR3 sequence is CASSSGGGYEQYF. CDR3 nucleotides: TGTGCCAGCAGCTCGGGGGGGGGCTACGAGCAGTACTTC. This sequence joins TRBV7-2 and TRBJ2-7; 8 bases agree with TRBD2. The germline V gene has CDR1 SGHTA and CDR2 FQGNSA. The length of the CDR3 is 13 residues. Trimming removed 4 bases from V and 3 bases from J; junction bases left unmatched: 2.

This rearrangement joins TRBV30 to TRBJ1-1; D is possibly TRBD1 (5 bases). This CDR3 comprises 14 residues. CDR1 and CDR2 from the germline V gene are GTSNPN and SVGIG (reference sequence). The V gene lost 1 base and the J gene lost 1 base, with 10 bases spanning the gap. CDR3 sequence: CAWSEGRGNTEAFF. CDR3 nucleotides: TGTGCCTGGAGTGAGGGGCGGGGGAACACTGAAGCTTTCTTT.

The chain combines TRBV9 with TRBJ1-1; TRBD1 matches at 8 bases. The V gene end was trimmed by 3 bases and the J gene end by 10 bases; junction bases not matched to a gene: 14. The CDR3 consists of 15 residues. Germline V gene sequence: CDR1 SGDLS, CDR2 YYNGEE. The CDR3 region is CASSEGQGRAVGAFF. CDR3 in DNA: TGTGCCAGCAGCGAAGGACAGGGTCGGGCTGTGGGAGCTTTCTTT.

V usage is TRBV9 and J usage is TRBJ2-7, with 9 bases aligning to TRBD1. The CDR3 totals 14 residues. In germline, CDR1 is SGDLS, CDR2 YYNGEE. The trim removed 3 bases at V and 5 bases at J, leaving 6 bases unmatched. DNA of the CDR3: TGTGCCAGCAGCGCGGGGGACAGGGACCACGAGCAGTACTTC. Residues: CASSAGDRDHEQYF. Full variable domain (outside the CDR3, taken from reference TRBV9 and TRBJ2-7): DSGVTQTPKHLITATGQRVTLRCSPRSGDLSVYWYQQSLDQGLQFLIQYYNGEERAKGNILERFSAQQFPDLHSELNLSSLELGDSALYFCASSAGDRDHEQYFGPGTRLTVT.

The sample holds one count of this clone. The CDR3 DNA reads TGTGCCAGCAGCTTATCAGGGAACACTGAAGCTTTCTTT. It translates to CASSLSGNTEAFF. The rearrangement joins TRBV7-8 to TRBJ1-1; D remains unclear. The V end lost 2 bases, the J end lost 1 base, and 5 bases lay between the germline ends. The germline V gene encodes CDR1 SGHVS and CDR2 FQNEAQ. The CDR3 runs to 13 residues.